Listed here are 16 T cell receptor beta chains from one sample, sequenced in a study of response to subunit inactivated influenza vaccine. TCRdb reprocessed the RT-PCR reads with MiXCR, giving one entry per CDR3 protein. The sample holds about 300,000 distinct CDR3 sequences; roughly a fifth are singletons and the top ten take about a tenth. The material was PBMCs from blood, obtained approximately 20 months after vaccination. The receptors stem from a man aged 50-75 years who received an inactivated influenza vaccine.

This clonotype was seen more than once but under ten times. This rearrangement joins TRBV6-5 to TRBJ2-6, with 8 bases identical to TRBD1. Unmatched junction bases numbered 10, after V lost 2 bases and J lost 4 bases. Germline values: CDR1 MNHEY, CDR2 SVGAGI. The CDR3 totals 18 residues. CDR3 nucleotide sequence: TGTGCCAGCAGTTACGGTGGCAGGGGGCAATCAGGGGCCAACGTCCTGACTTTC. This sequence encodes CASSYGGRGQSGANVLTF.

The CDR3 DNA sequence: TGTGCCAGCCAGACAGAGACCGGGGAGCTGTTTTTT. Translated: CASQTETGELFF. The chain combines TRBV19 with TRBJ2-2; a weak D match, TRBD1 (5 bases). The CDR3 is 12 residues long. Looked up from germline, CDR1 is LNHDA and CDR2 is SQIVND (reference sequence). V lost 9 bases and J 5 bases, leaving 10 bases between the germline ends.

This clonotype was detected a few times. V is TRBV29-1 and J is TRBJ2-2; a weak D match, TRBD1 (6 bases). Between the trimmed V and J ends, which lost 3 bases and 6 bases, there was a span of 17 bases. The germline V gene encodes CDR1 SQVTM and CDR2 ANQGSEA. This CDR3 contains 15 residues. The CDR3 DNA reads as TGCAGCGTTGAGAAGTGGGTCAGGGGTTCCGGGGAGCTGTTTTTT. It specifies CSVEKWVRGSGELFF.

The table lists this clonotype with a few counts. The CDR3 loop reads CASRRQQNTGELFF. Here the CDR3 DNA reads TGTGCCAGCAGACGTCAGCAGAACACCGGGGAGCTGTTTTTT. V usage is TRBV6-1 and J usage is TRBJ2-2; no firm D call. The CDR3 has 14 amino acids. Germline V gene lookup returns CDR1 MNHNS and CDR2 SASEGT. Trimming stripped 6 bases from V and 1 base from J, with 9 bases between.

The chain employs TRBV28 and TRBJ2-1; D gene uncertain. Germline V gene data show CDR1 as MDHEN and CDR2 as SYDVKM. With 3 bases removed from V and 2 bases from J, the gap between germline ends came to 14 bases. The CDR3 contains 16 residues. The CDR3 region has the DNA TGTGCCAGCAGTTTGTATGTCTCCCCCACCTACAATGAGCAGTTCTTC. Protein sequence: CASSLYVSPTYNEQFF.

This clonotype was observed a few times. The chain recombines TRBV7-6 with TRBJ1-5; no clear D gene. Trimming took 1 base from V and 10 from J, leaving 8 bases between them. This CDR3 spans 12 amino acids. CDR1 is SGHVS, CDR2 FNYEAQ, per germline. CDR3 protein: CASSLGMGPQHF. The CDR3 bases are TGTGCCAGCAGCTTAGGTATGGGCCCCCAGCATTTT.

This clonotype occurred a few times. V is TRBV7-2 and J is TRBJ2-7; D is ambiguous. Trimming removed 5 bases from V and 6 bases from J, with 8 bases in between. CDR3 length equals 11 residues. Germline CDR1 reads SGHTA; CDR2 reads FQGNSA. CDR3 sequence (DNA): TGTGCCAGCAGCCACCTGGGCGAGCAGTACTTC. It encodes CASSHLGEQYF.

This clonotype appeared a few times. The rearrangement links TRBV11-2 to TRBJ2-1; unclear D gene. This CDR3 comprises 14 residues. V lost 0 bases to trimming and J lost 10 bases, with 13 bases between them. Germline values: CDR1 SGHAT, CDR2 FQNNGV. CDR3 nucleotides: TGTGCCAGCAGCTTAGATAATTGGGCGAACGAGCAGTTCTTC. It is translated as CASSLDNWANEQFF.

This chain links TRBV2 with TRBJ2-7, with a possible D match to TRBD1 (5 bases). This CDR3 comprises 11 residues. The V end lost 7 bases, the J end lost 3 bases, and 7 bases lay between the germline ends. CDR1 and CDR2 (germline): SNHLY, FYNNEI. The CDR3 nucleotides are TGTGCCAGCATCCAGGGCTACGAGCAGTACTTC. This codes for CASIQGYEQYF.

The rearrangement joins TRBV12-3 or TRBV12-4 to TRBJ2-1; a weak D match, TRBD2 (5 bases). With 3 bases removed from V and 0 bases from J, the gap between germline ends came to 12 bases. CDR3 length: 16 residues. CDR3 region: CASSLGGGPSYNEQFF. CDR3 nucleotides: TGTGCCAGCAGTTTGGGCGGCGGGCCCTCCTACAATGAGCAGTTCTTC.

This clonotype came up many times. V is TRBV28 and J is TRBJ1-2; 8 positions match TRBD1. The CDR3 is 14 residues long. The V gene end was trimmed by 7 bases and the J gene end by 3 bases; junction bases not matched to a gene: 7. The germline CDR1 and CDR2 sequences are MDHEN and SYDVKM. The CDR3 here is CASTTGVSDYGYTF. For the CDR3, the DNA is TGTGCCAGCACGACAGGGGTCAGTGACTATGGCTACACCTTC.

The V and J genes are TRBV12-3 or TRBV12-4 and TRBJ2-3, with D perhaps matching TRBD1 (5 bases). CDR3 length equals 16 residues. Trimming removed 3 bases from V and 2 bases from J, with 15 bases in between. This CDR3 is CASSFGAGLSTDTQYF. The CDR3 nucleotides read TGTGCCAGCAGTTTTGGGGCTGGGTTATCCACAGATACGCAGTATTTT.

This sequence joins TRBV29-1 and TRBJ2-3, with 8 bases that match TRBD1. This CDR3 spans 13 amino acids. With V trimmed by 6 bases and J by 1 base, 3 bases remained unmatched. Per germline, CDR1 SQVTM and CDR2 ANQGSEA. The CDR3 loop is CSVTTGGTDTQYF. CDR3 DNA: TGCAGCGTGACGACAGGGGGCACAGATACGCAGTATTTT.

This rearrangement joins TRBV10-3 to TRBJ2-7; D is possibly TRBD1 (6 bases). Trimming removed 2 bases from V and 2 bases from J, with 19 bases in between. The CDR3 has 17 residues. Germline assignment: CDR1 ENHRY and CDR2 SYGVKD. The CDR3 DNA reads as TGTGCCATCAGTGAGCCGCCCGGGACACGGAATACCTACGAGCAGTACTTC. It specifies CAISEPPGTRNTYEQYF.

The rearrangement uses TRBV28 and TRBJ2-1, with 9 nucleotides matching TRBD2. This CDR3 has 17 amino acids. CDR1 is MDHEN and CDR2 is SYDVKM in the germline V gene. V lost 1 base to trimming and J lost 9 bases; unmatched junction nucleotides: 13. Here the CDR3 reads CASSLYGGRAGLGEQFF. For the CDR3, the DNA is TGTGCCAGCAGTTTATACGGCGGGAGGGCCGGGTTGGGTGAGCAGTTCTTC.

The gene calls are TRBV28 and TRBJ2-7; TRBD2 matches 9 bases. The CDR3 consists of 14 residues. V lost 5 bases to trimming and J lost 0 bases; unmatched junction nucleotides: 2. Germline CDR1 MDHEN, CDR2 SYDVKM. Here the CDR3 reads CASSRLADSYEQYF. The CDR3 bases are TGTGCCAGCAGTAGACTAGCGGACTCCTACGAGCAGTACTTC.